Presented here are 30 T cell receptor beta chains from one specimen sequenced in a study of blood T cell repertoires in COVID-19. Assay used: immunoSEQ multiplex PCR; TCRdb lists only in-frame clones, some missing. The sample lists about 39,000 clones, about four fifths occurring once. Material for sequencing was peripheral blood. The receptors stem from a man aged 55 to 69 in a cohort sampled during active COVID-19.

The CDR3 bases are TGCGCCAGCAGCTTGCGAGCGGGAGCCACAGATACGCAGTATTTT. This gives the protein CASSLRAGATDTQYF. V and J are TRBV5-1 and TRBJ2-3; 8 bases match TRBD2. The length of the CDR3 is 15 residues. V was pared by 1 base and J by 2 bases, with 3 bases of the junction left unmatched. From germline, CDR1 is SGHRS and CDR2 YFSETQ.

The rearrangement links TRBV9 to TRBJ2-1, with TRBD2 identical over 11 bases. Trimming at V came to 3 bases and at J to 4 bases, leaving 3 bases not matched to a gene. The length of the CDR3 is 15 residues. Germline V gene lookup returns CDR1 SGDLS and CDR2 YYNGEE. The CDR3 bases are TGTGCCAGCAGCGGGGGACTAGCGGTATACAATGAGCAGTTCTTC. It specifies CASSGGLAVYNEQFF.

Notes on this clone: One junction end does not reproduce the germline sequence, and a read error may be involved. The V call is TRBV6-5, the J call TRBJ2-7; 8 bases align to TRBD1. CDR3 size: 13 residues. Looked up from germline, CDR1 is MNHEY and CDR2 is SVGAGI. The CDR3 nucleotides are TGCGAACAACCGGGACAGGATTCCTACGAGCAGTACTTC. Protein sequence: CEQPGQDSYEQYF.

This clone has a handful of counts. The V call is TRBV19, the J call TRBJ1-5; tentatively, D is TRBD1 (6 bases). V lost 4 bases and J 0 bases, leaving 16 bases between the germline ends. The CDR3 runs 17 residues. Germline lookup yields CDR1 LNHDA and CDR2 SQIVND (reference sequence). The CDR3 region is CASSRVQGTYSNQPQHF. In DNA, the CDR3 is TGTGCCAGTAGTAGGGTTCAGGGGACGTATAGCAATCAGCCCCAGCATTTT.

V and J are TRBV7-8 and TRBJ2-1, with TRBD2 matching 11 bases. The germline CDR1 and CDR2 sequences are SGHVS and FQNEAQ. V dropped 0 bases and J dropped 5; count of bases not matched to a gene: 3. The CDR3 runs to 16 residues. The DNA for the CDR3 is TGTGCCAGCAGCTTAGCAACTAGCGGGAGAAACAATGAGCAGTTCTTC. This sequence encodes CASSLATSGRNNEQFF.

CDR3 sequence: CATSETGTGEGETQYF. CDR3 nucleotide sequence: TGTGCCACCAGTGAAACCGGGACAGGGGAAGGGGAGACCCAGTACTTC. J is TRBJ2-5 and V is TRBV24-1; the match to TRBD1 covers 10 bases. The V gene's germline CDR1 is KGHDR and CDR2 SFDVKD. The CDR3 is made up of 16 amino acids. Trimming cost V 4 bases and J 5 bases; bases outside gene matches: 9.

The gene calls are TRBV30 and TRBJ1-2, with TRBD1 matching 8 bases. Germline loops: CDR1 GTSNPN, CDR2 SVGIG (reference sequence). CDR3 length equals 12 residues. Trimming removed 5 bases from V and 4 bases from J; junction bases left unmatched: 3. CDR3: CAWLTGAYGYTF. CDR3 in DNA: TGTGCCTGGTTGACAGGGGCCTATGGCTACACCTTC.

The V call is TRBV6-1, the J call TRBJ2-3; 8 bases are shared with TRBD1. This CDR3 has 15 amino acids. The germline CDR1 and CDR2 sequences are MNHNS and SASEGT. Trimming at V came to 0 bases and at J to 11 bases, leaving 10 bases not matched to a gene. The DNA for the CDR3 is TGTGCCAGCAGTGAAGCGAACAGGGGGTCCTGGGGGCAGTATTTT. This codes for CASSEANRGSWGQYF.

The chain recombines TRBV6-6 with TRBJ2-1, with 8 bases aligning to TRBD2. The J segment lost 6 bases and the V segment lost 8 bases, leaving 9 bases of the junction unmatched. The CDR3 has 14 amino acids. Germline lookup yields CDR1 MNHNY and CDR2 SVGAGI (reference sequence). CDR3: CASGPTSGTNEQFF. The CDR3 DNA sequence: TGTGCCAGCGGACCAACTAGCGGCACCAATGAGCAGTTCTTC.

The rearrangement uses TRBV7-9 and TRBJ2-1, with D possibly matching TRBD2 (6 bases). The length of the CDR3 is 16 residues. Deletions cut 1 base from V and 1 base from J, with 11 bases between. The V gene's germline CDR1 is SEHNR and CDR2 FQNEAQ (reference sequence). CDR3 protein: CASSLGGDMSYNEQFF. For the CDR3, the DNA is TGTGCCAGCAGCTTAGGCGGGGATATGTCCTACAATGAGCAGTTCTTC. The full variable domain, in which reference TRBV7-9 and TRBJ2-1 provide the parts outside the CDR3, is DTGVSQNPRHKITKRGQNVTFRCDPISEHNRLYWYRQTLGQGPEFLTYFQNEAQLEKSRLLSDRFSAERPKGSFSTLEIQRTEQGDSAMYLCASSLGGDMSYNEQFFGPGTRLTVL.

This clone was counted a single time. The rearrangement uses TRBV10-3 and TRBJ2-1; 10 bases map to TRBD2. Germline V gene lookup returns CDR1 ENHRY and CDR2 SYGVKD. The CDR3 contains 18 residues. V trimming: 4 bases; J trimming: 5 bases; junction bases outside the gene matches: 14. The CDR3: CAISGGGKGLAVNNEQFF. CDR3 nucleotide sequence: TGTGCCATCAGTGGTGGGGGAAAAGGACTAGCGGTTAACAATGAGCAGTTCTTC.

The chain links TRBV11-2 to TRBJ2-1, with 8 bases matching TRBD1. Trimming at V came to 5 bases and at J to 6 bases, leaving 3 bases not matched to a gene. Germline CDR1 is SGHAT and CDR2 is FQNNGV. The CDR3 has 13 amino acids. The CDR3 region is CASSGDRGNEQFF. The CDR3 nucleotides are TGTGCCAGCAGCGGAGACAGGGGCAATGAGCAGTTCTTC. Complete variable domain (other parts from reference TRBV11-2 and TRBJ2-1): EAGVAQSPRYKIIEKRQSVAFWCNPISGHATLYWYQQILGQGPKLLIQFQNNGVVDDSQLPKDRFSAERLKGVDSTLKIQPAKLEDSAVYLCASSGDRGNEQFFGPGTRLTVL.

J is TRBJ2-3 and V is TRBV7-9; no reliable D call. The CDR3 sequence is 13 residues long. Germline lookup yields CDR1 SEHNR and CDR2 FQNEAQ (reference sequence). The V end was cut by 5 bases, the J end by 3 bases, with 9 bases between. The CDR3 sequence: CASSVTWTDTQYF. Written as DNA, the CDR3 is TGTGCCAGCAGCGTTACATGGACAGATACGCAGTATTTT. The full variable domain, in which reference TRBV7-9 and TRBJ2-3 provide the parts outside the CDR3, is DTGVSQNPRHKITKRGQNVTFRCDPISEHNRLYWYRQTLGQGPEFLTYFQNEAQLEKSRLLSDRFSAERPKGSFSTLEIQRTEQGDSAMYLCASSVTWTDTQYFGPGTRLTVL.

The chain employs TRBV7-9 and TRBJ1-2; possible D gene TRBD1, 5 bases. Deletions cut 7 bases from V and 2 bases from J, with 14 bases between. Germline CDR1 reads SEHNR; CDR2 reads FQNEAQ (reference sequence). The CDR3 is 14 residues long. This CDR3 is CASTPWEGNYGYTF. In DNA form, the CDR3 reads TGTGCCAGCACCCCGTGGGAGGGGAACTATGGCTACACCTTC.

This chain uses TRBV6-5 with TRBJ2-1; D is perhaps TRBD2 (5 bases). CDR1 and CDR2 (germline): MNHEY, SVGAGI. There are 13 residues in the CDR3. Between the trimmed V and J ends, which lost 8 bases and 2 bases, there was a span of 10 bases. CDR3 nucleotide sequence: TGTGCCAGCCGGAGGACCCCCTACAATGAGCAGTTCTTC. Translated: CASRRTPYNEQFF.

The chain has TRBV5-4 and TRBJ2-4; 8 bases are shared with TRBD1. The junction had 7 bases not matched to a gene; V was cut back by 9 bases and J by 5 bases. The CDR3 totals 13 residues. The germline V gene has CDR1 SGHNT and CDR2 YYREEE (reference sequence). CDR3 DNA sequence: TGTGCCACATATGGGACAGGAGAAAACATTCAGTACTTC. This codes for CATYGTGENIQYF.

The chain recombines TRBV24-1 with TRBJ1-2, with TRBD1 matching over 7 bases. Germline V gene sequence: CDR1 KGHDR, CDR2 SFDVKD. V was clipped by 10 bases and J by 5 bases; unmatched bases: 15. The CDR3 extends over 15 amino acids. CDR3 loop: CATATGKGAKYGYTF. Written as DNA, the CDR3 is TGTGCCACTGCGACAGGGAAGGGCGCGAAATATGGCTACACCTTC.

This clone was recorded a few times. The chain joins TRBV5-6 to TRBJ1-2; a possible D gene is TRBD1 (6 bases). Germline-derived CDR1 and CDR2 are SGHDT and YYEEEE. The germline V and J ends were trimmed by 1 base and 6 bases, with 13 bases remaining between them. This CDR3 region has 14 residues. CDR3 in DNA: TGTGCCAGCAGCTTGCCAGGGGCGAGAGATGGCTACACCTTC. It translates to CASSLPGARDGYTF.

The rearrangement joins TRBV5-4 to TRBJ2-3, with D maybe TRBD1 (6 bases). The CDR3 runs 16 residues. The germline V gene has CDR1 SGHNT and CDR2 YYREEE (reference sequence). Trimming took 4 bases from V and 0 from J, leaving 15 bases between them. CDR3 protein: CASSLMAGASTDTQYF. The DNA for the CDR3 is TGTGCCAGCAGCCTGATGGCAGGGGCTAGCACAGATACGCAGTATTTT. Supplemented by reference TRBV5-4 and TRBJ2-3, the full variable domain reads ETGVTQSPTHLIKTRGQQVTLRCSSQSGHNTVSWYQQALGQGPQFIFQYYREEENGRGNFPPRFSGLQFPNYSSELNVNALELDDSALYLCASSLMAGASTDTQYFGPGTRLTVL.

The V call is TRBV7-2, the J call TRBJ2-7, with TRBD2 identical over 10 bases. Germline trimming cut 3 bases from V and 5 bases from J; bases unmatched to any gene: 10. The CDR3 is 16 residues long. Per germline, CDR1 SGHTA and CDR2 FQGNSA. CDR3 DNA sequence: TGTGCCAGCAGCTTTCGGGTAGCGGGAGGACTCCACGAGCAGTACTTC. This translates into CASSFRVAGGLHEQYF.

The rearrangement uses TRBV4-3 and TRBJ2-1; 10 nucleotides line up with TRBD2. There are 15 residues in the CDR3. CDR1 is LGHNA and CDR2 is YSLEER in the germline V gene. The ends lost 4 bases at V and 8 bases at J; junction bases unmatched: 8. Written as DNA, the CDR3 is TGCGCCAGCAGCCTATCTAGCGGGGGCCGGGATGAGCAGTTCTTC. Protein sequence: CASSLSSGGRDEQFF.

This sequence joins TRBV6-6 and TRBJ2-1, with a possible D match to TRBD1 (6 bases). The germline V and J ends were trimmed by 4 bases and 1 base, with 11 bases remaining between them. This CDR3 region has 15 residues. CDR1 is MNHNY and CDR2 is SVGAGI in the germline V gene (reference sequence). In DNA form, the CDR3 reads TGTGCCAGCAGTTTACAACAGGGTTCCTACAATGAGCAGTTCTTC. Translation gives CASSLQQGSYNEQFF.

The chain joins TRBV7-9 to TRBJ2-1; D is possibly TRBD1 (6 bases). This CDR3 contains 15 residues. Germline V gene lookup returns CDR1 SEHNR and CDR2 FQNEAQ (reference sequence). V was trimmed by 5 bases and J by 7 bases, leaving 18 bases between them. CDR3 nucleotide sequence: TGTGCCAGCAGCGCACAGGGCGGCTACGGGAATGAGCAGTTCTTC. Encoded protein: CASSAQGGYGNEQFF.

This chain links TRBV5-6 with TRBJ2-2; 13 bases agree with TRBD2. This CDR3 region has 16 residues. V lost 2 bases to trimming and J lost 5 bases; unmatched junction nucleotides: 3. Germline loops: CDR1 SGHDT, CDR2 YYEEEE. CDR3 nucleotide sequence: TGTGCCAGCAGCTTACTAGCGGGGGGGCGGACCGGGGAGCTGTTTTTT. This encodes CASSLLAGGRTGELFF.

The chain joins TRBV16 to TRBJ1-2, with 7 bases that match TRBD1. The germline gives CDR1 KGHSY, CDR2 FQNENV. This CDR3 contains 14 residues. The V gene end was trimmed by 3 bases and the J gene end by 2 bases; junction bases not matched to a gene: 3. In DNA, the CDR3 is TGTGCCAGCAGCCAGGGGGGACAGAACTATGGCTACACCTTC. Its translation: CASSQGGQNYGYTF.

V is TRBV10-3 and J is TRBJ2-1; TRBD1 matches 12 bases. This CDR3 contains 15 residues. V lost 9 bases and J lost 7; bases outside the gene matches: 10. The germline CDR1 and CDR2 sequences are ENHRY and SYGVKD. CDR3 sequence: CAIGGGTGGRNEQFF. The CDR3 bases are TGTGCCATAGGTGGGGGGACAGGGGGCCGTAATGAGCAGTTCTTC.

This chain connects TRBV5-1 to TRBJ2-3; D remains unclear. The CDR3 consists of 16 residues. CDR1 SGHRS and CDR2 YFSETQ come from the germline V gene. V lost 0 bases, J lost 3 bases, and 14 bases lay in between. The CDR3 DNA follows: TGCGCCAGCAGCTTGGCCCTAAGCCGAGGTACAGATACGCAGTATTTT. Protein sequence: CASSLALSRGTDTQYF.

The chain recombines TRBV18 with TRBJ1-3; a possible D gene is TRBD1 (6 bases). Looked up from germline, CDR1 is KGHSH and CDR2 is LQKENI. Trimming cost V 1 base and J 0 bases, with 13 bases left between them. This CDR3 contains 17 residues. The CDR3 DNA follows: TGTGCCAGCTCACCACGGGACACTGGATTCTCTGGAAACACCATATATTTT. Translation: CASSPRDTGFSGNTIYF. Complete variable domain (other parts from reference TRBV18 and TRBJ1-3): NAGVMQNPRHLVRRRGQEARLRCSPMKGHSHVYWYRQLPEEGLKFMVYLQKENIIDESGMPKERFSAEFPKEGPSILRIQQVVRGDSAAYFCASSPRDTGFSGNTIYFGEGSWLTVV.

CDR3 DNA sequence: TGTGCCAGCAGCTCTTACGGGGAGACCCAGTACTTC. Protein sequence: CASSSYGETQYF. This chain connects TRBV7-9 to TRBJ2-5; D remains unclear. This CDR3 comprises 12 residues. V shed 4 bases and J shed 5 bases, with 8 bases lying between them. In germline, CDR1 is SEHNR, CDR2 FQNEAQ (reference sequence).

The chain carries TRBV30 and TRBJ1-3; D is unclear. This CDR3 region has 14 residues. Germline V CDR1 and CDR2: GTSNPN, SVGIG (reference sequence). V was shortened by 0 bases and J by 1 base, with 7 bases between the two germline ends. The DNA of the CDR3 is TGTGCCTGGAGTGTAGGGAGGTCTGGAAACACCATATATTTT. Its translation is CAWSVGRSGNTIYF.